This T cell receptor (beta chain) was sequenced for a study of CD8 T cells in Susac syndrome. Whole-study results and caveats: The authors found 15 to 20 Susac-specific public clones in total CD8+ repertoires and five or six in CD8+ TEMRA repertoires.

Per germline, CDR1 LNHDA and CDR2 SQIVND (reference sequence). CDR3 length: 14 residues. The V gene lost 4 bases and the J gene lost 1 base, with 11 bases spanning the gap. Random hexamers were used to reverse transcribe an amount of roughly 0.5 to 1 ug RNA. In TCRdb, the immunoSEQ multiplex PCR reads were re-called with MiXCR into one record per CDR3 protein. The sample has tens of thousands of distinct CDR3 sequences, about 96% seen once. On this clonotype: As yet, its antigen is unknown.

CD8+ and CD4+ T cells from blood underwent TCR beta sequencing. The receptor was isolated from a human donor with Susac syndrome. The sequenced sample consisted of CD8+ T cells from PBMCs. The chain combines TRBV19 with TRBJ2-7; a possible D gene is TRBD1 (6 bases). CDR3 protein: CASSTSRGSYEQYF. As DNA, the CDR3 is TGTGCCAGTAGTACCTCAAGGGGGTCCTACGAGCAGTACTTC.